A single sample gave rise to the 2 T cell receptor beta chains below, sequenced in a study of blood T cell repertoires in COVID-19. Generated by immunoSEQ multiplex PCR, the TCRdb table keeps only in-frame clones and is missing some. The table has 130,000 or so clones, 75% to 90% seen once; the top ten hold around 30%. Sequenced material: peripheral blood. These receptors came from a man aged 65-85 years with active or convalescent COVID-19.

This chain uses TRBV11-2 with TRBJ2-2; no reliable D call. The CDR3 is 15 residues long. CDR1 and CDR2 (germline): SGHAT, FQNNGV. Trimming shortened V by 1 base and J by 4 bases, and 10 bases separated the two germline ends. CDR3 sequence: CASSLGRIVTGELFF. For the CDR3, the DNA is TGTGCCAGCAGCTTAGGAAGAATAGTCACCGGGGAGCTGTTTTTT. Full variable domain (remainder filled in from reference TRBV11-2 and TRBJ2-2): EAGVAQSPRYKIIEKRQSVAFWCNPISGHATLYWYQQILGQGPKLLIQFQNNGVVDDSQLPKDRFSAERLKGVDSTLKIQPAKLEDSAVYLCASSLGRIVTGELFFGEGSRLTVL.

The CDR3 loop reads CASSNPLLRNYGYTF. Here the CDR3 DNA reads TGTGCCAGTAGTAACCCCCTCTTGAGGAACTATGGCTACACCTTC. This chain uses TRBV19 with TRBJ1-2, with unresolved D. The CDR3 has 15 residues. Germline CDR1 LNHDA, CDR2 SQIVND (reference sequence). Trimming pared 4 bases from V and 2 bases from J, leaving 14 bases between.